This is a list of T cell receptor beta chains from one sample in a study of blood T cells in healthy people across ages. TCRdb re-derived calls from the 5' RACE reads in MiXCR, one entry per CDR3 protein. Of about 1.1 million distinct CDR3 sequences listed, roughly two fifths are singletons. Material for sequencing was blood. The source of these receptors is a man between 18 and 35 years old in good health. The conserved cysteine and the conserved F or W are not part of the CDR3 here.

v_call	j_call	cdr3_aa
TRBV27	TRBJ1-2	ASSFSGTAYGYT
TRBV12-3/TRBV12-4	TRBJ2-1	ASSQAEGSGEQF
TRBV6-5	TRBJ1-5	ASSSVNQPQH
TRBV20-1	TRBJ2-3	SANPQLTTDTQY
TRBV5-1	TRBJ1-1	ASTTGRGTEAF
TRBV10-3	TRBJ2-1	AIRDFGQGRSNEQF
TRBV4-3	TRBJ2-1	ASSQSVAGGSYNEQF
TRBV6-2/TRBV6-3	TRBJ2-4	ASSQPPRHGAKNIQY
TRBV7-9	TRBJ2-1	ASSLIVTGRRNEQF
TRBV27	TRBJ2-3	ASNGGLVDTQY
TRBV20-1	TRBJ1-2	SARDEGRQSWGEGYT
TRBV12-3/TRBV12-4	TRBJ1-3	ASSYRGVPGNTIY
TRBV6-6	TRBJ1-1	ASSYSPVGRNTEAF
TRBV12-3/TRBV12-4	TRBJ1-2	ASSFGIFYT
TRBV24-1	TRBJ1-5	ATSPGTAGNQPQH
TRBV4-2	TRBJ2-1	ASSQVVGAGYNEQF
TRBV9	TRBJ2-1	ASSVAAIGEQF
TRBV10-3	TRBJ1-2	AISDEGSNYGYT
TRBV7-8	TRBJ1-4	ASSLDRGFNEKLF
TRBV20-1	TRBJ2-4	SARAGRGENIQY
TRBV20-1	TRBJ2-2	SASAPGELF
TRBV6-2/TRBV6-3	TRBJ1-1	ASSLADRNTEAF
TRBV20-1	TRBJ1-5	SASGGLGDQPQH
TRBV6-1	TRBJ1-2	ASRDDSIAIYYGYT
TRBV7-2	TRBJ2-7	ASSPGGTGAYEQY
TRBV14	TRBJ1-2	ASSQEGEGQGYT
TRBV7-9	TRBJ1-2	AGRSTFVANYGYT
TRBV12-3/TRBV12-4	TRBJ1-2	ASRLGTGYGYT
TRBV12-3/TRBV12-4	TRBJ2-7	ASSNRDRVHEQY
TRBV2	TRBJ1-5	ACRTGSNQPQH
TRBV7-9	TRBJ1-5	ASSLGLAGYSNQPQH
TRBV19	TRBJ1-1	ASSIMGSDTEAF
TRBV20-1	TRBJ2-1	SARESVREKGHSSYNEQF
TRBV2	TRBJ2-5	ASLLQRGGFENEQY
TRBV20-1	TRBJ2-3	SAKPGGPRDTQY
TRBV7-2	TRBJ1-4	ASSLAGGWGEKLF
TRBV6-6	TRBJ2-1	ASSYDWTNEQF
TRBV5-5	TRBJ2-1	ASSGTTWHEQF
TRBV12-3/TRBV12-4	TRBJ1-6	ASSSGTVNSPLH
TRBV20-1	TRBJ1-1	SASRSTEAF
TRBV11-3	TRBJ2-1	ASSPGDRGLSDEQF
TRBV3-1	TRBJ2-1	ASSQDPHNEQF
TRBV4-1	TRBJ2-6	ASSRGGTVSGANVLT